Listed below are T cell receptor beta chains from one sample, sequenced in a study of blood T cell repertoires in COVID-19. Here immunoSEQ multiplex PCR was the method, and the copy in TCRdb shows in-frame clones only, minus some. The sample holds over 100,000 clones, 85% seen once. Sequenced input: peripheral blood. The receptors were sampled from an elderly man with acute or convalescent COVID-19. CDR3s include the opening cysteine and the closing phenylalanine or tryptophan. The D gene is left open where the match is weak. Not all rows give a size; the values are once, few, many and, for expanded clones, a class.

j_call,clone_size,d_call,v_call,cdr3_aa,cdr3_nt
TRBJ1-4,-,-,TRBV19,CASSNTGSATNEKLFF,TGTGCCAGTAGTAATACAGGGTCTGCAACTAATGAAAAACTGTTTTTT
TRBJ1-4,-,-,TRBV3-1/TRBV3-2,CASSQDGGGEKLFF,TGTGCCAGCAGCCAAGATGGGGGGGGTGAAAAACTGTTTTTT
TRBJ2-1,-,-,TRBV3-1/TRBV3-2,CASSLIGQGLFF,TGTGCCAGCAGCCTCATTGGGCAGGGGCTGTTCTTC
TRBJ2-2,once,TRBD1,TRBV7-3,CASSLGDRETGELFF,TGTGCCAGCAGCTTAGGGGACAGGGAAACCGGGGAGCTGTTTTTT
TRBJ2-3,-,-,TRBV9,CASSLSRGLYDTQYF,TGTGCCAGCAGCCTTTCTAGGGGCCTTTACGATACGCAGTATTTT
TRBJ1-2,-,-,TRBV7-8,CASSLAKTGVAGYTF,TGTGCCAGCAGCTTAGCGAAAACAGGTGTTGCTGGCTACACCTTC
TRBJ2-7,-,TRBD1,TRBV5-1,CASSPRGQDEQYF,TGCGCCAGCAGCCCTAGAGGACAGGACGAGCAGTACTTC
TRBJ1-5,-,-,TRBV19,CASRDRYSNQPQHF,TGTGCCAGTCGTGACAGGTATAGCAATCAGCCCCAGCATTTT
TRBJ1-1,-,-,TRBV5-6,CASSLVSPTDEAFF,TGTGCCAGCAGCTTGGTGTCCCCCACAGATGAAGCTTTCTTT
TRBJ2-7,few,-,TRBV2,CASTPRQFSSYEQYF,TGTGCCAGCACCCCCAGACAGTTCAGCTCCTACGAGCAGTACTTC
TRBJ1-1,few,TRBD1,TRBV7-6,CASSLGGQGMNTEAFF,TGTGCCAGCAGCTTAGGGGGACAGGGCATGAACACTGAAGCTTTCTTT
TRBJ1-4,-,-,TRBV5-1,CASSYKGVNEKLFF,TGCGCCAGCAGCTACAAGGGGGTTAATGAAAAACTGTTTTTT
TRBJ1-3,-,-,TRBV18,CASSVDTPGSGNTIYF,TGTGCCAGCTCAGTAGACACCCCGGGGTCTGGAAACACCATATATTTT
TRBJ1-6,once,TRBD1,TRBV19,CASNAGTENSPLHF,TGTGCCAGTAATGCCGGGACAGAAAATTCACCCCTCCACTTT
TRBJ1-3,few,-,TRBV5-1,CASSLATGFAGNTIYF,TGCGCCAGCAGCTTGGCAACAGGTTTTGCAGGAAACACCATATATTTT
TRBJ1-3,once,TRBD1,TRBV18,CASSPPGTAGNTIYF,TGTGCCAGCTCACCACCCGGGACAGCCGGAAACACCATATATTTT
TRBJ2-3,few,-,TRBV12-5,CASGLVLGHFTDTQYF,TGTGCTAGTGGTTTGGTTCTGGGACACTTCACAGATACGCAGTATTTT
TRBJ1-3,-,TRBD1,TRBV5-4,CASSLVGQSSGNTIYF,TGTGCCAGCAGCTTGGTGGGACAGAGCTCTGGAAACACCATATATTTT
TRBJ2-7,few,-,TRBV6-1,CASSENLVGEQYF,TGTGCCAGCAGTGAAAATCTAGTTGGCGAGCAGTACTTC
TRBJ2-5,-,TRBD2,TRBV5-4,CASSPTGLAAQETQYF,TGTGCCAGCAGCCCCACGGGACTAGCGGCACAAGAGACCCAGTACTTC
TRBJ2-2,-,TRBD1,TRBV7-8,CASSFGQGKGTGELFF,TGTGCCAGCAGCTTCGGACAGGGAAAGGGCACCGGGGAGCTGTTTTTT
TRBJ2-3,once,-,TRBV19,CASMGSAGNTDTQYF,TGTGCCAGTATGGGCTCAGCGGGTAACACAGATACGCAGTATTTT
TRBJ2-2,-,-,TRBV5-1,CASRLTGSGELFF,TGCGCCAGCAGACTGACGGGGTCCGGGGAGCTGTTTTTT
TRBJ2-7,-,TRBD2,TRBV7-9,CASSPSGGGAGEQYF,TGTGCCAGCAGCCCCTCGGGGGGGGGAGCAGGCGAGCAGTACTTC
TRBJ1-1,-,TRBD1,TRBV7-9,CASSIGQGGTEAFF,TGTGCCAGCAGCATAGGACAGGGAGGAACTGAAGCTTTCTTT
TRBJ2-7,-,-,TRBV5-1,CASSLAPTEAGGYEQYF,TGCGCCAGCAGCTTGGCCCCGACCGAGGCAGGAGGGTACGAGCAGTATTTC
TRBJ2-1,-,-,TRBV21-1,CASILRTGPRDNEQFF,TGTGCCAGCATTTTAAGGACTGGGCCCCGAGACAATGAGCAGTTCTTC
TRBJ1-1,few,-,TRBV7-3,CASSLAGIPNTEAFF,TGTGCCAGCAGCTTAGCAGGGATCCCGAACACTGAAGCTTTCTTT
TRBJ2-5,-,-,TRBV7-3,CASSQGLGETQYF,TGTGCCAGCAGCCAGGGACTTGGAGAGACCCAGTACTTC
TRBJ1-6,-,-,TRBV11-1,CASSQTDNSPLHF,TGTGCCAGCAGCCAGACAGATAATTCACCCCTCCACTTT
TRBJ1-2,-,-,TRBV19,CASSKGTLDRVYGYTF,TGTGCCAGTAGTAAAGGGACACTCGATCGGGTCTATGGCTACACCTTC
TRBJ1-1,-,-,TRBV3-1/TRBV3-2,CASSQRNTEAFF,TGTGCCAGCAGCCAGCGGAACACTGAAGCTTTCTTT
TRBJ1-2,-,-,TRBV7-2,CASSLRSVGRQDNYGYTF,TGTGCCAGCAGCTTAAGGTCCGTGGGAAGACAGGACAACTATGGCTACACCTTC
TRBJ2-1,-,TRBD2,TRBV10-3,CAIRNGRESEQFF,TGTGCCATCAGAAACGGGAGGGAAAGTGAGCAGTTCTTC
TRBJ1-1,-,-,TRBV7-3,CASSSGAVNTEAFF,TGTGCCAGCAGCTCAGGGGCTGTGAACACTGAAGCTTTCTTT
TRBJ2-5,-,-,TRBV3-1/TRBV3-2,CASSQGVQAQETQYF,TGTGCCAGCAGCCAAGGTGTTCAAGCGCAAGAGACCCAGTACTTC
TRBJ2-2,medium-sized,-,TRBV11-1,CASSLSETGELFF,TGTGCCAGCAGCTTGAGTGAGACCGGGGAGCTGTTTTTT
TRBJ1-4,-,TRBD1,TRBV7-2,CASSLRTGVTNEKLFF,TGTGCCAGCAGCTTACGGACAGGGGTAACTAATGAAAAACTGTTTTTT
TRBJ2-1,-,TRBD2,TRBV7-8,CASSSGRLAVSDEQFF,TGTGCCAGCAGCTCTGGGAGACTAGCGGTTAGTGATGAGCAGTTCTTC
TRBJ2-7,-,TRBD2,TRBV11-2,CASSPPSGTSAGEQYF,TGTGCCAGCAGCCCTCCATCGGGGACTAGCGCCGGCGAGCAGTACTTC
TRBJ2-5,-,-,TRBV5-1,CASSLESQGWETQYF,TGCGCCAGCAGCTTGGAGTCCCAGGGATGGGAGACCCAGTACTTC
TRBJ2-5,-,-,TRBV19,CASSIGGSQETQYF,TGTGCCAGTAGTATAGGCGGGTCACAAGAGACCCAGTACTTC
TRBJ1-5,-,-,TRBV28,CASSLMGLTRQPQHF,TGTGCCAGCAGCTTAATGGGATTGACTAGGCAGCCCCAGCATTTT
TRBJ1-2,-,TRBD1,TRBV18,CASSPPGQGNYGYTF,TGTGCCAGCTCACCACCGGGACAGGGGAACTATGGCTACACCTTC
TRBJ2-3,-,-,TRBV12-3/TRBV12-4,CASSSSGGTQYF,TGTGCCAGCAGTTCGTCCGGGGGTACGCAGTATTTT
TRBJ2-3,few,TRBD1,TRBV7-9,CASIPDRGPSDTQYF,TGTGCCAGCATTCCCGACAGGGGGCCGTCAGATACGCAGTATTTT
TRBJ1-6,-,-,TRBV6-5,CASSLGGPRRSPLHF,TGTGCCAGCAGCCTTGGGGGCCCGCGGAGGTCACCCCTCCACTTT
TRBJ1-2,-,TRBD1,TRBV6-6,CASSYVEGASYTF,TGTGCCAGCAGTTACGTAGAGGGGGCTAGCTACACCTTC
TRBJ2-2,-,TRBD2,TRBV19,CASILGVAGANTGELFF,TGTGCCAGTATCCTAGGGGTAGCGGGCGCGAACACCGGGGAGCTGTTTTTT
TRBJ1-2,-,TRBD1,TRBV3-1/TRBV3-2,CASGTQGRADGYTF,TGTGCCAGCGGAACACAGGGGAGAGCGGATGGCTACACCTTC
TRBJ1-2,once,-,TRBV9,CASSVRTANNYGYTF,TGTGCCAGCAGCGTACGGACAGCCAACAACTATGGCTACACCTTC